The 21 T cell receptor beta chains listed next were all sequenced from one sample in a study of blood T cell repertoires in COVID-19. This table comes from immunoSEQ multiplex PCR, and its TCRdb copy is limited to in-frame clones, with some not included. The sample lists 85,000 or so clones; 80% to 85% were seen once. The sample was peripheral blood. The source is a man older than 75 with acute or convalescent COVID-19.

V gene TRBV7-9 combines with J gene TRBJ2-1; TRBD1 might be the D (5 bases). V shed 1 base and J shed 4 bases, with 11 bases lying between them. The CDR3 spans 15 residues. Per germline, CDR1 SEHNR and CDR2 FQNEAQ (reference sequence). This CDR3 reads CASSLGQFSYNEQFF. Written as DNA, the CDR3 is TGTGCCAGCAGCTTAGGACAGTTCAGTTACAATGAGCAGTTCTTC.

This sequence joins TRBV9 and TRBJ1-6; D is uncertain. With 0 bases removed from V and 9 bases from J, the gap between germline ends came to 13 bases. Germline V lookup: CDR1 SGDLS, CDR2 YYNGEE. The CDR3 contains 15 residues. CDR3 sequence: CASSVGALESSPLHF. Here the CDR3 DNA reads TGTGCCAGCAGCGTAGGTGCACTTGAAAGTTCACCCCTCCACTTT.

The genes are TRBV6-5 and TRBJ1-4, with D possibly TRBD1 on 6 matching bases. Germline loops: CDR1 MNHEY, CDR2 SVGAGI. The V end was cut by 7 bases, the J end by 3 bases, with 12 bases between. This CDR3 spans 14 amino acids. The CDR3 nucleotides read TGTGCCAGCACCACCGACAGGCCTAATGAAAAACTGTTTTTT. It translates to CASTTDRPNEKLFF.

V is TRBV28 and J is TRBJ2-3, with 9 nucleotides matching TRBD2. Germline assignment: CDR1 MDHEN and CDR2 SYDVKM. The CDR3 runs 15 residues. The junction had 2 bases not matched to a gene; V was cut back by 2 bases and J by 2 bases. CDR3 protein: CASSLSGRSTDTQYF. CDR3 in DNA: TGTGCCAGCAGTTTAAGCGGGAGGTCCACAGATACGCAGTATTTT.

The rearrangement joins TRBV7-9 to TRBJ1-4, with TRBD1 matching over 8 bases. The trim removed 4 bases at V and 7 bases at J, leaving 5 bases unmatched. The CDR3 contains 14 residues. CDR1 and CDR2 (germline): SEHNR, FQNEAQ (reference sequence). The CDR3 spells CASSYGQGGEKLFF. The DNA for the CDR3 is TGTGCCAGCAGCTACGGACAGGGCGGTGAAAAACTGTTTTTT. Full variable domain (outside the CDR3, taken from reference TRBV7-9 and TRBJ1-4): DTGVSQNPRHKITKRGQNVTFRCDPISEHNRLYWYRQTLGQGPEFLTYFQNEAQLEKSRLLSDRFSAERPKGSFSTLEIQRTEQGDSAMYLCASSYGQGGEKLFFGSGTQLSVL.

The chain carries TRBV9 and TRBJ1-2, with 9 bases fitting TRBD1. The V segment lost 0 bases and the J segment 7 bases; nucleotides outside the gene matches: 10. Germline CDR1 and CDR2: SGDLS and YYNGEE. This CDR3 spans 16 amino acids. The CDR3 DNA reads TGTGCCAGCAGCGTAGCCCTGGGGACAGGGTATGGTGGCTACACCTTC. It encodes CASSVALGTGYGGYTF.

The CDR3, as DNA: TGTGCCAGCAGCTGGGACAGGGGGCAGGATGAGCAGTTCTTC. This sequence encodes CASSWDRGQDEQFF. The rearrangement uses TRBV2 and TRBJ2-1; TRBD1 matches 12 bases. This CDR3 is built from 14 residues. In germline, CDR1 is SNHLY, CDR2 FYNNEI. J gave up 8 bases and V 6 bases, and 5 bases lay outside the gene matches.

The V and J genes are TRBV6-1 and TRBJ1-6, with 7 nucleotides matching TRBD1. Germline-derived CDR1 and CDR2 are MNHNS and SASEGT. The CDR3 loop spans 16 amino acids. V lost 2 bases, J lost 4 bases, and 5 bases stayed unmatched. CDR3 sequence (DNA): TGTGCCAGCAGTGAATGGAGGACAGGATATAATTCACCCCTCCACTTT. Its protein is CASSEWRTGYNSPLHF.

Worth noting for this clone: Mismatch with germline at one junction end may stem from a read error. The V and J genes are TRBV7-7 and TRBJ2-5; TRBD2 agrees at 13 bases. Germline assignment: CDR1 SSHAT and CDR2 FNYEAQ (reference sequence). The CDR3 sequence is 16 residues long. CDR3: CASSRTSGRSSETQYF. The CDR3 bases are TGTGCTAGCAGCCGGACTAGCGGGAGAAGTTCAGAGACCCAGTACTTC.

This clone was recorded a few times. This chain uses TRBV6-2 or TRBV6-3 with TRBJ2-4, with D tentatively TRBD1 (5 bases). V was trimmed by 2 bases and J by 4 bases, leaving 21 bases between them. Germline V lookup: CDR1 MNHEY, CDR2 SVGEGT. The CDR3 extends over 18 amino acids. In nucleotides, the CDR3 is TGTGCCAGCAGTTACACGCGATCAGGGTCGGGCGGTAAAAACATTCAGTACTTC. It is translated as CASSYTRSGSGGKNIQYF.

V usage is TRBV18 and J usage is TRBJ2-3; possible D gene TRBD2, 6 bases. Germline CDR1 is KGHSH and CDR2 is LQKENI. This CDR3 contains 16 residues. Trimming removed 3 bases at V and 1 base at J, with 14 bases between. The CDR3 nucleotides read TGTGCCAGCTCACCCCTTAGGGCGGGGCGCACAGATACGCAGTATTTT. As protein: CASSPLRAGRTDTQYF.

The chain employs TRBV6-5 and TRBJ1-2, with 7 positions matching TRBD1. V shed 6 bases, J shed 8 bases, and the junction held 12 bases outside the gene matches. The CDR3 spans 14 residues. Germline V gene lookup returns CDR1 MNHEY and CDR2 SVGAGI. The CDR3 coding sequence is TGTGCCAGCAGCCCACGCCGGACAGGCCCGGGCTACACCTTC. It specifies CASSPRRTGPGYTF.

The V call is TRBV25-1, the J call TRBJ2-7; the D gene is possibly TRBD2 (5 bases). The CDR3 has 13 residues. Trimming pared 3 bases from V and 7 bases from J, leaving 13 bases between. The germline CDR1 and CDR2 sequences are MGHDK and SYGVNS. The CDR3 is CASSEQPGWEQYF. The CDR3 DNA follows: TGTGCCAGCAGTGAGCAGCCGGGATGGGAGCAGTACTTC.

The chain employs TRBV5-8 and TRBJ2-7; 10 nucleotides match TRBD1. This CDR3 contains 15 residues. CDR1 is SGHTS, CDR2 YDEGEE, per germline. Trimming took 0 bases from V and 2 from J; bases not matched to a gene: 2. CDR3 sequence: CASSLGGQGAYEQYF. DNA of the CDR3: TGTGCCAGCAGCTTGGGAGGACAGGGGGCCTACGAGCAGTACTTC.

The J gene is TRBJ1-5, the V gene TRBV28; D remains ambiguous. Between the trimmed V and J ends, which lost 8 bases and 11 bases, there was a span of 25 bases. CDR3 size: 15 residues. Germline loops: CDR1 MDHEN, CDR2 SYDVKM. The CDR3 region is CASLASTGWVSAQHF. Here the CDR3 DNA reads TGTGCCAGCTTAGCCTCGACCGGCTGGGTCAGCGCCCAGCATTTT.

This chain connects TRBV19 to TRBJ2-7; 11 bases line up with TRBD2. The CDR3 extends over 15 amino acids. The V segment lost 11 bases and the J segment 0 bases; nucleotides outside the gene matches: 9. CDR1 is LNHDA, CDR2 SQIVND, per germline (reference sequence). CDR3 sequence (DNA): TGTGCCGTCAGTTTGACTAGCGGGAACTCCTACGAGCAGTACTTC. Translation: CAVSLTSGNSYEQYF.

The chain's CDR3 is CSVEAPELQETQYF. The CDR3 DNA sequence: TGCAGCGTTGAAGCGCCTGAGCTTCAAGAGACCCAGTACTTC. The gene calls are TRBV29-1 and TRBJ2-5; D gene ambiguous. There are 14 residues in the CDR3. Trimming took off 1 base at V and 2 bases at J, with 11 bases between the two ends. Germline assignment: CDR1 SQVTM and CDR2 ANQGSEA.

V gene TRBV18 combines with J gene TRBJ2-1, with 8 bases that match TRBD2. Unmatched junction bases numbered 9, after V lost 2 bases and J lost 9 bases. The length of the CDR3 is 15 residues. Germline V gene lookup returns CDR1 KGHSH and CDR2 LQKENI. As DNA, the CDR3 is TGTGCCAGCTCACCAAAGGCTAGCGGGTTAGGTGAGCAGTTCTTC. Residues: CASSPKASGLGEQFF.

This chain uses TRBV25-1 with TRBJ2-1, with D tentatively TRBD2 (5 bases). Germline CDR1 reads MGHDK; CDR2 reads SYGVNS. The CDR3 is 15 amino acids. V lost 4 bases and J lost 7, with 17 bases in between. CDR3 in DNA: TGTGCCAGCAGTGTTGGACTCCCCGTGAGGAATGAGCAGTTCTTC. Amino acids: CASSVGLPVRNEQFF.

Here the CDR3 DNA reads TGTGCCAGCAGCTCTGAGTATGGAGGGAAATTTTACAATGAGCAGTTCTTC. Its translation: CASSSEYGGKFYNEQFF. J is TRBJ2-1 and V is TRBV5-4, with D possibly TRBD2 on 6 matching bases. The CDR3 has 17 amino acids. Between the trimmed V and J ends, which lost 3 bases and 4 bases, there was a span of 20 bases. Looked up from germline, CDR1 is SGHNT and CDR2 is YYREEE (reference sequence). Supplemented by reference TRBV5-4 and TRBJ2-1, the full variable domain reads ETGVTQSPTHLIKTRGQQVTLRCSSQSGHNTVSWYQQALGQGPQFIFQYYREEENGRGNFPPRFSGLQFPNYSSELNVNALELDDSALYLCASSSEYGGKFYNEQFFGPGTRLTVL.

The chain carries TRBV4-2 and TRBJ2-1; 7 nucleotides match TRBD1. Germline CDR1 and CDR2: LGHNA and YNFKEQ. The junction had 8 bases not matched to a gene; V was cut back by 8 bases and J by 4 bases. The CDR3 is made up of 14 amino acids. CDR3 protein: CASGTEGSYNEQFF. CDR3 sequence (DNA): TGTGCCAGCGGGACAGAAGGGTCTTACAATGAGCAGTTCTTC.